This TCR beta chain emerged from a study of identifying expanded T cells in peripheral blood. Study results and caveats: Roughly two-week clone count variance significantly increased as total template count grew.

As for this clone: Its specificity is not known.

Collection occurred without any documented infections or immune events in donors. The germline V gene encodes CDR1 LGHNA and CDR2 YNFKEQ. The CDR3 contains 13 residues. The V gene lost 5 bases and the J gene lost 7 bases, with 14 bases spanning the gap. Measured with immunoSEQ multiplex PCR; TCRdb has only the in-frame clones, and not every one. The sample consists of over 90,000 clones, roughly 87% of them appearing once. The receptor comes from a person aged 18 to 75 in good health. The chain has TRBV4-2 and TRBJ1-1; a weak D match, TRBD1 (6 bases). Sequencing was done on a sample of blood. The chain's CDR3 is CASSLTGTNEAFF. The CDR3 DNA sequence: TGTGCCAGCAGCTTGACCGGGACAAATGAAGCTTTCTTT.